A selection of T cell receptor beta chains follows, all from one sample in a study of T cells in Graves' hyperthyroidism and ophthalmopathy. TCRdb recomputed calls from the multiplex PCR reads with MiXCR, one row per CDR3 protein. This repertoire shows approximately 870,000 distinct CDR3 sequences, over 35% found once; its top ten account for 8.9%. Sequenced: blood. The receptor set was obtained from a man between 18 and 35 years old with Graves' hyperthyroidism. CDR3s include the opening cysteine and the closing phenylalanine or tryptophan.

V: TRBV2
J: TRBJ2-7
CDR3: CASRIGLFGVSYEQYF

V: TRBV20-1
J: TRBJ2-7
CDR3: CSARDPNGRTSYEQYF

V: TRBV7-3
J: TRBJ1-5
CDR3: CASSLLTRRRNQPQHF

V: TRBV25-1
J: TRBJ1-1
CDR3: CASSSGQITEAFF

V: TRBV20-1
J: TRBJ1-4
CDR3: CSAREELGTTNEKLFF

V: TRBV10-3
J: TRBJ1-2
CDR3: CASSVHRGSAGYTF

V: TRBV9
J: TRBJ2-7
CDR3: CASSPRGNREQYF

V: TRBV12-3/TRBV12-4
J: TRBJ1-1
CDR3: CASTPDIDAEAFF

V: TRBV4-1
J: TRBJ2-7
CDR3: CASSQDPGPTSFYEQYF

V: TRBV10-3
J: TRBJ1-2
CDR3: CAILESSGGPYGYTF

V: TRBV12-3/TRBV12-4
J: TRBJ1-1
CDR3: CASSLVLGGAAEAFF

V: TRBV2
J: TRBJ2-7
CDR3: CASTTGTASYEQYF

V: TRBV12-3/TRBV12-4
J: TRBJ2-7
CDR3: CASSFRAAWGVEQYF

V: TRBV5-4
J: TRBJ2-7
CDR3: CASSPRRSYEQYF

V: TRBV7-9
J: TRBJ1-1
CDR3: CASSPFMGSTEAFF

V: TRBV11-1
J: TRBJ1-4
CDR3: CASSLAWLAGPLSEKLFF

V: TRBV7-9
J: TRBJ1-1
CDR3: CASSPIPTEAFF

V: TRBV20-1
J: TRBJ2-7
CDR3: CSATGVGNEQYF

V: TRBV12-5
J: TRBJ1-2
CDR3: CASGLQLDVYGYTF

V: TRBV7-9
J: TRBJ1-2
CDR3: CASSDVLGGDYGYTF

V: TRBV5-1
J: TRBJ2-5
CDR3: CASSLVLAAIQETQYF

V: TRBV15
J: TRBJ1-3
CDR3: CATSKALTERNTIYF